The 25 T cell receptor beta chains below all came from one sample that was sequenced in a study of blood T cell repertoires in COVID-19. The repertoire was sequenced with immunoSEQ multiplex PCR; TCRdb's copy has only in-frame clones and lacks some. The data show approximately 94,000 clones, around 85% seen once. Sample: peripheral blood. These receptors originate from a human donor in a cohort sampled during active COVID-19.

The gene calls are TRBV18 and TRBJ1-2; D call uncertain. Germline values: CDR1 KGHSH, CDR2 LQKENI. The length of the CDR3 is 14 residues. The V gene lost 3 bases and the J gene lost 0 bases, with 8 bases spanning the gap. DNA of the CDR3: TGTGCCAGCTCACCGGAGGGTTCTAACTATGGCTACACCTTC. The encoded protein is CASSPEGSNYGYTF.

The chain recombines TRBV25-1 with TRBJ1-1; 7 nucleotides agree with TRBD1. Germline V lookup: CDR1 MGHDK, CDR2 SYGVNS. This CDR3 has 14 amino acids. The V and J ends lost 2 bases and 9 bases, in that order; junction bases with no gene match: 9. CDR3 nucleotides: TGTGCCAGCAGTGAACCGGACAGGAGGAACAAAGCTTTCTTT. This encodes CASSEPDRRNKAFF.

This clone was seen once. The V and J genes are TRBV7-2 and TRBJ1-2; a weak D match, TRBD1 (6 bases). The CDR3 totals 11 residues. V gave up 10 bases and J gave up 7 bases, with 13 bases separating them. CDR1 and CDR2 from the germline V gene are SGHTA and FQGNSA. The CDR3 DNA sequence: TGTGCCACCCCTGGGACAATTGGCTACACCTTC. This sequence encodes CATPGTIGYTF.

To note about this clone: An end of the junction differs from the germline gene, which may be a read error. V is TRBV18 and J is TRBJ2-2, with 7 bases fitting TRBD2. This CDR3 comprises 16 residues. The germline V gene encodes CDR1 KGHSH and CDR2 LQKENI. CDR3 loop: CASSPPTGGNTGELFF. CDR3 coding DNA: TGTGCCAGCTCCCCACCTACGGGAGGGAACACCGGGGAGCTGTTTTTT.

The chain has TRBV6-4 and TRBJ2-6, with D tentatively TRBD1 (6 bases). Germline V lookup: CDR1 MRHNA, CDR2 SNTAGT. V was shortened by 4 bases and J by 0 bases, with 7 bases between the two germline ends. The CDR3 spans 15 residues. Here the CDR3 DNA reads TGTGCCAGCAGTGGACAGGCCTCTGGGGCCAACGTCCTGACTTTC. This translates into CASSGQASGANVLTF.

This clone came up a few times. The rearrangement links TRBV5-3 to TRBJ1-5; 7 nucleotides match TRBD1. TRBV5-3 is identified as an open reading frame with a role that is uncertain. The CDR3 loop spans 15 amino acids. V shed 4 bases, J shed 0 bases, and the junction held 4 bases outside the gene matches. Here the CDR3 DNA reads TGTGCCAGAAGCCAAGACAGGGATAGCAATCAGCCCCAGCATTTT. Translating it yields CARSQDRDSNQPQHF.

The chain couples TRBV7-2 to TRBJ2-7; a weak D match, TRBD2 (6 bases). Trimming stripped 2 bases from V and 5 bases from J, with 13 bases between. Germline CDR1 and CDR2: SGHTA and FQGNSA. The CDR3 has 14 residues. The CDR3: CASSLRLAFNEQYF. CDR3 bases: TGTGCCAGCAGCTTACGGCTAGCGTTCAACGAGCAGTACTTC.

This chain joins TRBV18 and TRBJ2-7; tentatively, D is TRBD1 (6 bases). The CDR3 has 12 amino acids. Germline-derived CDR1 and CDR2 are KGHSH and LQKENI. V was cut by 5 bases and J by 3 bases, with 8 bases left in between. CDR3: CASSGTYYEQYF. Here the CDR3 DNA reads TGTGCCAGCTCAGGGACATACTACGAGCAGTACTTC.

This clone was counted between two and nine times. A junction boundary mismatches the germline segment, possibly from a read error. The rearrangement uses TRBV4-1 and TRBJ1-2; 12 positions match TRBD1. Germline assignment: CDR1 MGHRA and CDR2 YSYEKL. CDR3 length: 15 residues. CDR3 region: CASSQVRSGTGGLAF. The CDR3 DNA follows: TGCGCCAGCAGCCAAGTACGATCGGGGACAGGGGGCCTCGCCTTC.

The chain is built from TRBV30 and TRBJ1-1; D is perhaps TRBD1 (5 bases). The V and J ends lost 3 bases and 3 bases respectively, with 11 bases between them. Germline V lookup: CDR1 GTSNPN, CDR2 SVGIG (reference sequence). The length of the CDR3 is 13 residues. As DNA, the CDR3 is TGTGCCTGGAGCAGGGATAGTTACACTGAAGCTTTCTTT. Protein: CAWSRDSYTEAFF.

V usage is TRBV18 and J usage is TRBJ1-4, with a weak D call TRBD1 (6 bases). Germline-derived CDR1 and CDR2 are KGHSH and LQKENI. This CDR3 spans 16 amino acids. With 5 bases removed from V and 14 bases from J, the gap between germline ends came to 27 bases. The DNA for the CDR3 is TGTGCCAGCTCATACGGGGACACAACAACATCCTTGCCGCTGTTTTTT. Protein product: CASSYGDTTTSLPLFF.

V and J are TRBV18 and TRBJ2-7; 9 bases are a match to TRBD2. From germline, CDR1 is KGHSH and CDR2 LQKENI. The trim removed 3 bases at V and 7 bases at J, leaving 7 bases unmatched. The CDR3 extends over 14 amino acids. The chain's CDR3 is CASSPGGGAVEQYF. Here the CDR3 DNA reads TGTGCCAGCTCACCCGGCGGGGGGGCCGTTGAGCAGTACTTC. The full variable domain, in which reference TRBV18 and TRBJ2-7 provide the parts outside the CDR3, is NAGVMQNPRHLVRRRGQEARLRCSPMKGHSHVYWYRQLPEEGLKFMVYLQKENIIDESGMPKERFSAEFPKEGPSILRIQQVVRGDSAAYFCASSPGGGAVEQYFGPGTRLTVT.

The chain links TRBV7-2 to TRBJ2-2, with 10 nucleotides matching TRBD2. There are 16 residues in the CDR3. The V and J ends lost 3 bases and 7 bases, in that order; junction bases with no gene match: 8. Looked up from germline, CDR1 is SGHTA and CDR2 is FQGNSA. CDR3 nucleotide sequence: TGTGCCAGCAGCTTTTCTCGGACTAGCGGCGGCGGGGAGCTGTTTTTT. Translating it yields CASSFSRTSGGGELFF.

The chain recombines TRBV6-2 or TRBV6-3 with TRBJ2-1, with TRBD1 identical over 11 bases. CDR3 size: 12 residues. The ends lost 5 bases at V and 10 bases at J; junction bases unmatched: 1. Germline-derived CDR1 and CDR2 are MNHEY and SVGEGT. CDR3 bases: TGTGCCAGCAGTGGGACAGGGGGGGAGCAGTTCTTC. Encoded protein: CASSGTGGEQFF.

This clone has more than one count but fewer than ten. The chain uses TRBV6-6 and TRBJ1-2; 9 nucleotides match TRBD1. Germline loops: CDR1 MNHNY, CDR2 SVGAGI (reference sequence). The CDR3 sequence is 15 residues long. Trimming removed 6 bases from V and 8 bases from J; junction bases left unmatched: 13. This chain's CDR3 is CASRGTEQGAFGYTF. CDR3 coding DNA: TGTGCCAGCAGAGGAACCGAACAGGGGGCCTTCGGCTACACCTTC.

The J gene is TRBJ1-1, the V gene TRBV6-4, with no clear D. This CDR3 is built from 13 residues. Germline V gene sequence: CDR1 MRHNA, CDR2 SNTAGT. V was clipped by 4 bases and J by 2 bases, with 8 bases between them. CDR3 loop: CASSVQVNTEAFF. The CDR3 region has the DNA TGTGCCAGCAGTGTGCAGGTCAACACTGAAGCTTTCTTT.

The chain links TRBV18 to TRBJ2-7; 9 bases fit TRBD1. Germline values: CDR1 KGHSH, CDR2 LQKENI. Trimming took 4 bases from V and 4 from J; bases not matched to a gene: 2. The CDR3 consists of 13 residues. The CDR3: CASSRDRAYEQYF. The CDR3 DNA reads TGTGCCAGCTCACGGGACAGGGCATACGAGCAGTACTTC.

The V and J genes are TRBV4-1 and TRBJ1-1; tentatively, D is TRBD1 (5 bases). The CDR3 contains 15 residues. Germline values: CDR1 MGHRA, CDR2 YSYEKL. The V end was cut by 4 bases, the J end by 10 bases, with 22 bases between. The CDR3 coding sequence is TGCGCCAGCAGCCTCACCCCGACAGTAATCTGGGGAGCTTTCTTT. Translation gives CASSLTPTVIWGAFF.

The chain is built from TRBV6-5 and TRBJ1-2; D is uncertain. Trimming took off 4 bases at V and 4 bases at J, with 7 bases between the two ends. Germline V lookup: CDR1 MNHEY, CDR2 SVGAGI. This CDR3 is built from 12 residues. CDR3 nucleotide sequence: TGTGCCAGCAGTTCAGTACCCTATGGCTACACCTTC. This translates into CASSSVPYGYTF.

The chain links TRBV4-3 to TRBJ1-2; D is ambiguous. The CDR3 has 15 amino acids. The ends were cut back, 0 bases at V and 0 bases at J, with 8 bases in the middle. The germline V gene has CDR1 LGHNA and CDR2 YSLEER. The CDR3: CASSQDDLANYGYTF. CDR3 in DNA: TGCGCCAGCAGCCAAGATGACCTAGCTAACTATGGCTACACCTTC.

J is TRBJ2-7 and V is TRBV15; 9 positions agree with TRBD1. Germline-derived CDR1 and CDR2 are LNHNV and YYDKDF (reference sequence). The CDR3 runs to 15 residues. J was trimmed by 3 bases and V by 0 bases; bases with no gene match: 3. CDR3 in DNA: TGTGCCACCAGCAGAGAGACAGGGGGTAGCTACGAGCAGTACTTC. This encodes CATSRETGGSYEQYF.

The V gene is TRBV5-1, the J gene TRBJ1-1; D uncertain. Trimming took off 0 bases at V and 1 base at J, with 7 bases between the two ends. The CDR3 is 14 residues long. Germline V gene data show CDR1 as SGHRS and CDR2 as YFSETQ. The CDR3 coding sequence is TGCGCCAGCAGCTTGGACAGACCGAACACTGAAGCTTTCTTT. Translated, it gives CASSLDRPNTEAFF.

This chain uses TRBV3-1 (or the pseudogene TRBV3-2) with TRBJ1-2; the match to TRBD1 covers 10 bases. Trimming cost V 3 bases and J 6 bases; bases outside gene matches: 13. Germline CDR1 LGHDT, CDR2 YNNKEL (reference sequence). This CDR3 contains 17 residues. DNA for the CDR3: TGTGCCAGCAGCCATGGCACCGGGACAGGGGCGGTGAATGGCTACACCTTC. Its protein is CASSHGTGTGAVNGYTF.

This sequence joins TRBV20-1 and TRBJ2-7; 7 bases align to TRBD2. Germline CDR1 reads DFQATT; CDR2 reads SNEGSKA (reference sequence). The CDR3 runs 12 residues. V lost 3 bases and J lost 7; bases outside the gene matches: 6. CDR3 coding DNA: TGCAGTGCTAGTGGGGGGGGTTTAGAGCAGTACTTC. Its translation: CSASGGGLEQYF.

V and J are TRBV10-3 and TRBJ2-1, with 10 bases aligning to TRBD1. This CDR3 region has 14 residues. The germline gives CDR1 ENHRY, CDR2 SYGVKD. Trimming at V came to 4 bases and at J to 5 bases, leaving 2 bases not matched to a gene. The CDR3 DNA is TGTGCCATCAGTGGGGGGACAGGGGACAATGAGCAGTTCTTC. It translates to CAISGGTGDNEQFF.